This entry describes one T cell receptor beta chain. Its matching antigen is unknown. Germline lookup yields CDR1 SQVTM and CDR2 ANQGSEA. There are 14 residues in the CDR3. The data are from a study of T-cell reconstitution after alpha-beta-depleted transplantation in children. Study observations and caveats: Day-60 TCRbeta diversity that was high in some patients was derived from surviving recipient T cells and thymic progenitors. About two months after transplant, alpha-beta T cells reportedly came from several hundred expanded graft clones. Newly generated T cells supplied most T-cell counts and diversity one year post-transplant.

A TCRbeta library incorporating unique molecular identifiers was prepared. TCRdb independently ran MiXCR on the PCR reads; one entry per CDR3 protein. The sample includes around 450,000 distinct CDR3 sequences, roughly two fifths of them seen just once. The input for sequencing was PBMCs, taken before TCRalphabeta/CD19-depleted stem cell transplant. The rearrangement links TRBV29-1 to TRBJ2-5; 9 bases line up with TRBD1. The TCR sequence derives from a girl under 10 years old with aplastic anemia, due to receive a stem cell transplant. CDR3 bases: TGCAGTGACACCGGGACAGGGTTCGGGGAGACCCAGTACTTC. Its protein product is CSDTGTGFGETQYF. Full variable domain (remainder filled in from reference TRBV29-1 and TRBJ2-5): SAVISQKPSRDICQRGTSLTIQCQVDSQVTMMFWYRQQPGQSLTLIATANQGSEATYESGFVIDKFPISRPNLTFSTLTVSNMSPEDSSIYLCSDTGTGFGETQYFGPGTRLLVL.